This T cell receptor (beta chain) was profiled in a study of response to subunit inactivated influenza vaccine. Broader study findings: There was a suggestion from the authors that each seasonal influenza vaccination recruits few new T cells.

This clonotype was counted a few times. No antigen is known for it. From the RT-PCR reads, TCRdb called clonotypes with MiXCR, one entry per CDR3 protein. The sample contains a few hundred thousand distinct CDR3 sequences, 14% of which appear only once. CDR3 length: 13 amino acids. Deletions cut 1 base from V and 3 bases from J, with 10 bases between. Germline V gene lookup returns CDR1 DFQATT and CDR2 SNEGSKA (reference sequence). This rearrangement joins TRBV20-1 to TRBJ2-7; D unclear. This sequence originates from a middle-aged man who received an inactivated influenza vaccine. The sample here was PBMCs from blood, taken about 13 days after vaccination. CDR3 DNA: TGCAGTGCTAGAGGATTAGCTTTCTACGAGCAGTACTTC. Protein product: CSARGLAFYEQYF.